These 14 T cell receptor beta chains came from one sample sequenced in a study of shared clonotypes between healthy human individuals. Naive-designated CD8 cells lacked CD45RO, were positively enriched for CCR7, and omitted terminally differentiated effector memory CD45RA+ cells. Profiling relied on immunoSEQ multiplex PCR, and the TCRdb table lists in-frame clones only, not all of them. Of about 1.9 million clones listed, about 93% were seen once; the top ten hold 1.5% to 2%. The sample comprised naive CD8+ T cells from PBMCs. Every receptor here comes from a young man in good health. Some clones in this sample may be carry-over from other donors' samples.

The V gene is TRBV5-6, the J gene TRBJ1-6, with no clear D. Germline CDR1 is SGHDT and CDR2 is YYEEEE. The CDR3 has 11 residues. Trimming shortened V by 3 bases and J by 10 bases, and 5 bases separated the two germline ends. CDR3 sequence (DNA): TGTGCCAGCAGCTCCAACTCACCCCTCCACTTT. It is translated as CASSSNSPLHF.

The chain has TRBV28 and TRBJ1-2; possible D gene TRBD1, 5 bases. V dropped 6 bases and J dropped 1 base, with 9 bases sitting between them. CDR3 length: 13 residues. Looked up from germline, CDR1 is MDHEN and CDR2 is SYDVKM. The CDR3 nucleotides are TGTGCCAGCAGCCCGGACATTAACTATGGCTACACCTTC. Translated, it gives CASSPDINYGYTF.

The gene calls are TRBV15 and TRBJ2-1; TRBD2 matches 11 bases. The CDR3 extends over 15 amino acids. The junction had 6 bases not matched to a gene; V was cut back by 4 bases and J by 7 bases. Germline CDR1 reads LNHNV; CDR2 reads YYDKDF (reference sequence). The CDR3 DNA reads TGTGCCACCAGCATAACTAGCGGGAGTGGAAATGAGCAGTTCTTC. Amino acids: CATSITSGSGNEQFF. The whole variable domain, filled in from reference TRBV15 and TRBJ2-1, reads DAMVIQNPRYQVTQFGKPVTLSCSQTLNHNVMYWYQQKSSQAPKLLFHYYDKDFNNEADTPDNFQSRRPNTSFCFLDIRSPGLGDTAMYLCATSITSGSGNEQFFGPGTRLTVL.

V is TRBV5-6 and J is TRBJ2-3; 11 bases are a match to TRBD2. The CDR3 loop spans 15 amino acids. The V and J ends lost 2 bases and 6 bases, in that order; junction bases with no gene match: 5. CDR1 and CDR2 from the germline V gene are SGHDT and YYEEEE. The CDR3 protein is CASSFETSGIDTQYF. In DNA form, the CDR3 reads TGTGCCAGCAGCTTCGAGACTAGCGGGATTGATACGCAGTATTTT.

Comments on this clone: The same CDR3 arises from other DNA sequences in this sample as well. The chain combines TRBV9 with TRBJ2-3, with 10 bases fitting TRBD2. CDR1 and CDR2 (germline): SGDLS, YYNGEE. This CDR3 region has 16 residues. V shed 0 bases, J shed 3 bases, and the junction held 4 bases outside the gene matches. As DNA, the CDR3 is TGTGCCAGCAGCGTAGGAGCGGGAGGGACTACAGATACGCAGTATTTT. It translates to CASSVGAGGTTDTQYF. Full variable domain (remainder filled in from reference TRBV9 and TRBJ2-3): DSGVTQTPKHLITATGQRVTLRCSPRSGDLSVYWYQQSLDQGLQFLIQYYNGEERAKGNILERFSAQQFPDLHSELNLSSLELGDSALYFCASSVGAGGTTDTQYFGPGTRLTVL.

The rearrangement joins TRBV7-9 to TRBJ2-1; 11 bases fit TRBD1. Germline V CDR1 and CDR2: SEHNR, FQNEAQ (reference sequence). The CDR3 runs to 17 residues. Trimming took 2 bases from V and 3 from J; bases not matched to a gene: 6. CDR3 residues: CASSLPPGQGDYNEQFF. The CDR3, as DNA: TGTGCCAGCAGCTTACCCCCGGGACAGGGGGACTACAATGAGCAGTTCTTC.

The genes are TRBV20-1 and TRBJ2-7; D ambiguous. The V gene's germline CDR1 is DFQATT and CDR2 SNEGSKA (reference sequence). The CDR3 has 11 amino acids. The V gene lost 2 bases and the J gene lost 2 bases, with 4 bases spanning the gap. The CDR3 protein is CSARPAYEQYF. CDR3 sequence (DNA): TGCAGTGCTAGACCTGCCTACGAGCAGTACTTC.

This chain joins TRBV11-2 and TRBJ2-7; D remains unclear. Per germline, CDR1 SGHAT and CDR2 FQNNGV. This CDR3 region has 13 residues. The V end lost 4 bases, the J end lost 2 bases, and 9 bases lay between the germline ends. CDR3 in amino acids: CASSSDGPYEQYF. The CDR3 DNA follows: TGTGCCAGCAGCTCGGACGGGCCCTACGAGCAGTACTTC.

Only a few counts were recorded for this clone. The genes are TRBV27 and TRBJ1-2; the D gene is possibly TRBD1 (5 bases). The CDR3 spans 16 residues. V lost 2 bases and J 0 bases, leaving 13 bases between the germline ends. Germline lookup yields CDR1 MNHEY and CDR2 SMNVEV (reference sequence). The CDR3 sequence is CASSLRRDLANYGYTF. For the CDR3, the DNA is TGTGCCAGCAGTTTACGTCGGGACTTAGCTAACTATGGCTACACCTTC.

The chain links TRBV2 to TRBJ2-1, with D possibly being TRBD2 (6 bases). Trimming pared 7 bases from V and 9 bases from J, leaving 13 bases between. Germline V gene lookup returns CDR1 SNHLY and CDR2 FYNNEI. The CDR3 extends over 12 amino acids. CDR3 region: CASKKDYPEQFF. The DNA of the CDR3 is TGTGCCAGCAAGAAGGACTACCCTGAGCAGTTCTTC.

This chain uses TRBV10-2 with TRBJ1-5; tentative D call: TRBD1 (5 bases). This CDR3 spans 18 amino acids. CDR1 WSHSY and CDR2 SAAADI come from the germline V gene. V was trimmed by 0 bases and J by 0 bases, leaving 15 bases between them. CDR3 in DNA: TGCGCCAGCAGTGAGTCAGGAGGGGCGACTTATAGCAATCAGCCCCAGCATTTT. It codes for CASSESGGATYSNQPQHF.

The CDR3 loop reads CASSLGQSNEQYF. The DNA for the CDR3 is TGTGCCAGCAGCTTGGGACAGTCAAATGAGCAGTACTTC. This chain uses TRBV13 with TRBJ2-7; 7 nucleotides agree with TRBD1. Germline V CDR1 and CDR2: PRHDT, FYEKMQ (reference sequence). The CDR3 contains 13 residues. Losses at the gene ends were 3 bases for V and 7 bases for J; bases not matched to a gene: 6.

The rearrangement uses TRBV30 and TRBJ1-1, with unresolved D. The germline V and J ends were trimmed by 0 bases and 0 bases, with 14 bases remaining between them. CDR1 is GTSNPN, CDR2 SVGIG, per germline (reference sequence). The length of the CDR3 is 16 residues. CDR3 bases: TGTGCCTGGAGTGTAAGGCGGACGATAATGAACACTGAAGCTTTCTTT. Protein product: CAWSVRRTIMNTEAFF.

In its sample, this clone was seen once. The V call is TRBV27, the J call TRBJ2-7; maybe TRBD2 (6 bases). Trimming shortened V by 3 bases and J by 6 bases, and 15 bases separated the two germline ends. The CDR3 extends over 14 amino acids. Germline V gene sequence: CDR1 MNHEY, CDR2 SMNVEV (reference sequence). The CDR3 region is CASSFGGNRVEQYF. In nucleotides, the CDR3 is TGTGCCAGCAGTTTCGGGGGAAATCGAGTCGAGCAGTACTTC.